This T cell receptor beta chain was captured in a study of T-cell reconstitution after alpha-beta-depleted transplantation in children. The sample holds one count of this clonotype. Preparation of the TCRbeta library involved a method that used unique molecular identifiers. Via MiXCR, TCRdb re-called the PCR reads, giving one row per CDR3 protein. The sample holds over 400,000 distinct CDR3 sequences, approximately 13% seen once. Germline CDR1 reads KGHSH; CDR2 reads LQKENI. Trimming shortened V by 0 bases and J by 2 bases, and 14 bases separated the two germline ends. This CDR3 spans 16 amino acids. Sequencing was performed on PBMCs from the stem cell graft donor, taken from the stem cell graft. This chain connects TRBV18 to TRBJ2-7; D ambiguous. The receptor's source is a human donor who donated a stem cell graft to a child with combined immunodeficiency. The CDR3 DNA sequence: TGTGCCAGCTCACCACCGGGCAGAGCTGCCACCTACGAGCAGTACTTC. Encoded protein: CASSPPGRAATYEQYF. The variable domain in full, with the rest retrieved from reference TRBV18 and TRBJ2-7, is NAGVMQNPRHLVRRRGQEARLRCSPMKGHSHVYWYRQLPEEGLKFMVYLQKENIIDESGMPKERFSAEFPKEGPSILRIQQVVRGDSAAYFCASSPPGRAATYEQYFGPGTRLTVT.